Below are 5 T cell receptor beta chains sequenced from a single sample in a study of T-cell reconstitution after alpha-beta-depleted transplantation in children (dated by TCRdb to about 2016). The sample's treatment or condition, from its label and the paper: allogeneic hematopoietic cell transplantation with graft depleted of TCRalphabeta T cells and CD19 B cells. Receptor amplification or capture employed PCR. TCRdb lists the instrument as Illumina HiSeq 2500. Molecular barcoding was employed in the preparation of TCR libraries, with unique molecular identifiers being used to normalize TCRbeta repertoire quantification. TCRdb's own reprocessing of the public reads used fastp at Q25 and MiXCR and kept productive beta chains. One record per CDR3 amino acid sequence lists the most common genes and DNA. Within this sample are about 78,000 distinct CDR3 sequences, with roughly 13% of them counted one time only. The ten largest clones capture 25% to 30% of the sample.

The starting material was PBMCs, mostly from graft donor cells, obtained 180 days after TCRalphabeta/CD19-depleted stem cell transplant. The receptors originated from a male patient aged 2-10 years who had a stem cell transplant for acute lymphoblastic leukemia, so the T cells may come from the graft donor.

This clonotype has at least ten counts. The CDR3 region has the DNA TGTGCCAGCAGCTTCACGGGATCTCCGAGGGGCAGCAATCAGCCCCAGCATTTT. Translating it yields CASSFTGSPRGSNQPQHF. The V call is TRBV6-1, the J call TRBJ1-5; D is perhaps TRBD1 (5 bases). The CDR3 consists of 18 residues. Trimming took 6 bases from V and 1 from J, leaving 22 bases between them. The germline V gene encodes CDR1 MNHNS and CDR2 SASEGT.

Concerning this clonotype itself: A junction end diverges from the germline sequence, so it may reflect a read error. CDR3 bases: TGTGCCCTCAGAACCGGGACAATCACTGAAGCTTTCTTT. It specifies CALRTGTITEAFF. The chain carries TRBV10-3 and TRBJ1-1, with a tentative D call TRBD1 (6 bases). Germline assignment: CDR1 ENHRY and CDR2 SYGVKD. The CDR3 totals 13 residues.

This clonotype was seen repeatedly, ten times or more. The chain is built from TRBV12-3 or TRBV12-4 and TRBJ2-1; 11 bases are shared with TRBD2. Trimming took 2 bases from V and 7 from J; bases not matched to a gene: 4. CDR3 length equals 15 residues. DNA for the CDR3: TGTGCCAGCAGTTTACTAGCGGGAGGTGTGAATGAGCAGTTCTTC. This gives the protein CASSLLAGGVNEQFF.

The sample holds a few counts of this clonotype. The chain is built from TRBV4-3 and TRBJ2-2; D not resolved. V gave up 1 base and J gave up 0 bases, with 6 bases separating them. In germline, CDR1 is LGHNA, CDR2 YSLEER. The CDR3 sequence is 15 residues long. The DNA for the CDR3 is TGCGCCAGCAGCCAAGTCGGATCGAACACCGGGGAGCTGTTTTTT. Protein product: CASSQVGSNTGELFF.

This clonotype was seen a few times. The chain employs TRBV9 and TRBJ1-6; 9 bases are shared with TRBD1. The CDR3 sequence is 16 residues long. V lost 3 bases and J lost 7; bases outside the gene matches: 8. CDR1 is SGDLS and CDR2 is YYNGEE in the germline V gene. The CDR3 region is CASSDSQGALNSPLHF. The CDR3 bases are TGTGCCAGCAGCGATTCACAGGGGGCGTTGAATTCACCCCTCCACTTT.